This T cell receptor (beta chain) was obtained from a study of T cells in Graves' hyperthyroidism and ophthalmopathy. General observations from the study: Ophthalmopathy could be told apart from stable hyperthyroidism with a 13 V-J model.

The CDR3 loop spans 15 amino acids. V gave up 4 bases and J gave up 9 bases, with 16 bases separating them. In germline, CDR1 is LGHDT, CDR2 YNNKEL (reference sequence). Ophthalmopathy patients had moderate-to-severe active disease, CAS ≥3, NOSPECS ≥4, and disease duration under 3 months. This clonotype was observed a few times. Antigen specificity is unknown. The investigators amplified TCR beta CDR3 regions from RNA transcripts. An initial round of RT-PCR targeting the TCR CDR3 relied on the HTBI primer set. MiXCR was run by TCRdb on the multiplex PCR reads, yielding one entry per CDR3 protein. The data hold hundreds of thousands of distinct CDR3 sequences, with around 20% observed a single time.

Sample: blood. The receptor was isolated from a man aged 30-40 years with Graves' ophthalmopathy. This chain connects TRBV3-1 to TRBJ1-6, with a possible D match to TRBD1 (5 bases). As DNA, the CDR3 is TGTGCCAGCAGCCCTTATTTGGGACGGTCTTCACCCCTCCACTTT. It translates to CASSPYLGRSSPLHF.